A single sample is the source of the 20 T cell receptor beta chains below, sequenced in a study of a mutant IDH1 vaccine in newly diagnosed glioma. These TCRs are of unknown antigen specificity. Documented time point: week 47, end of study. Vaccination used 300 ug of mutant IDH1 20-mer peptide per dose, with topical imiquimod. Profiled with immunoSEQ multiplex PCR; TCRdb holds only in-frame clones, not every one. The data contain under 30,000 clones, more than 70% of them singletons. Source: PBMCs, taken from a glioma patient whose treatment included an IDH1 peptide vaccine. The receptors come from a man aged 40-49 years with glioma.

The chain is built from TRBV6-5 and TRBJ2-7; no clear D. Trimming removed 9 bases from V and 6 bases from J, with 18 bases in between. The CDR3 is 13 residues long. Germline CDR1 is MNHEY and CDR2 is SVGAGI. The CDR3 reads CASIQKGRSEQYF. The CDR3, as DNA: TGTGCCAGTATACAGAAAGGTCGTTCCGAGCAGTACTTC.

The chain links TRBV5-1 to TRBJ2-7; 9 nucleotides line up with TRBD1. The V gene's germline CDR1 is SGHRS and CDR2 YFSETQ. V gave up 4 bases and J gave up 2 bases; unmatched junction bases: 4. The CDR3 extends over 14 amino acids. The CDR3 loop reads CASSHRDRAYEQYF. The DNA for the CDR3 is TGCGCCAGCAGCCACCGGGACAGGGCCTACGAGCAGTACTTC.

The J gene is TRBJ2-7, the V gene TRBV5-4, with 7 positions matching TRBD1. The length of the CDR3 is 13 residues. Germline CDR1 is SGHNT and CDR2 is YYREEE (reference sequence). The trim removed 4 bases at V and 2 bases at J, leaving 3 bases unmatched. This CDR3 reads CASSQGTAYEQYF. The CDR3, as DNA: TGTGCCAGCAGCCAGGGGACAGCCTACGAGCAGTACTTC.

This chain links TRBV4-1 with TRBJ2-1; 9 bases map to TRBD2. This CDR3 contains 15 residues. The germline V gene has CDR1 MGHRA and CDR2 YSYEKL. With V trimmed by 1 base and J by 5 bases, 3 bases remained unmatched. The CDR3 sequence is CASSQGTSAHNEQFF. The CDR3 nucleotides read TGCGCCAGCAGCCAAGGGACTAGCGCACACAATGAGCAGTTCTTC.

A single count supports this clone. The V gene is TRBV11-2, the J gene TRBJ2-5, with 8 bases fitting TRBD1. Looked up from germline, CDR1 is SGHAT and CDR2 is FQNNGV. The V gene end was trimmed by 1 base and the J gene end by 4 bases; junction bases not matched to a gene: 2. CDR3 length: 14 amino acids. The CDR3 DNA reads as TGTGCCAGCAGCTTAGGGACAGGGACAGAGACCCAGTACTTC. This sequence encodes CASSLGTGTETQYF.

The rearrangement uses TRBV6-1 and TRBJ1-3; D is unresolved. The V and J ends lost 3 bases and 0 bases respectively, with 21 bases between them. This CDR3 is built from 19 residues. Germline loops: CDR1 MNHNS, CDR2 SASEGT. In nucleotides, the CDR3 is TGTGCCAGCAGTGATTCGACCCTTTTAGGCATCAACTCTGGAAACACCATATATTTT. Translated, it gives CASSDSTLLGINSGNTIYF.

This clone appeared once. The chain combines TRBV25-1 with TRBJ2-3; 15 bases are a match to TRBD2. V lost 4 bases to trimming and J lost 2 bases; unmatched junction nucleotides: 7. Germline V gene sequence: CDR1 MGHDK, CDR2 SYGVNS. This CDR3 contains 18 residues. CDR3 residues: CASSGTSGRAFHTDTQYF. In DNA form, the CDR3 reads TGTGCCAGCAGTGGGACTAGCGGGAGGGCTTTCCACACAGATACGCAGTATTTT.

This clone was detected once. V usage is TRBV4-2 and J usage is TRBJ2-7, with D perhaps matching TRBD1 or TRBD2 (5 bases each). With 1 base removed from V and 4 bases from J, the gap between germline ends came to 14 bases. The CDR3 is 15 residues long. In germline, CDR1 is LGHNA, CDR2 YNFKEQ. The CDR3 reads CASSQAAGTQYEQYF. The CDR3 nucleotides are TGTGCCAGCAGCCAAGCGGCCGGGACCCAATACGAGCAGTACTTC.

The genes are TRBV9 and TRBJ2-1; a possible D gene is TRBD2 (5 bases). Per the germline V gene, CDR1 is SGDLS and CDR2 is YYNGEE. V lost 4 bases and J lost 7, with 15 bases in between. The CDR3 is 14 amino acids. CDR3 coding DNA: TGTGCCAGCAGCACCGGGAACCTAGTGAATGAGCAGTTCTTC. Translating gives CASSTGNLVNEQFF.

The chain has TRBV18 and TRBJ2-7; D possibly corresponds to TRBD2 (6 bases). Between the trimmed V and J ends, which lost 6 bases and 2 bases, there was a span of 14 bases. This CDR3 contains 14 residues. CDR1 is KGHSH, CDR2 LQKENI, per germline. The CDR3 DNA follows: TGTGCCAGCTCGCTCACTAGCCCGACCTACGAGCAGTACTTC. Translation: CASSLTSPTYEQYF.

The chain combines TRBV27 with TRBJ2-5, with 7 bases fitting TRBD1. The CDR3 has 13 amino acids. Trimming took 6 bases from V and 1 from J; bases not matched to a gene: 2. Germline V gene lookup returns CDR1 MNHEY and CDR2 SMNVEV (reference sequence). The CDR3 bases are TGTGCCAGCAGCCGGGACAGCCAAGAGACCCAGTACTTC. It codes for CASSRDSQETQYF.

CDR3 sequence reads: CASSESVGSSYEQYF. The CDR3 DNA follows: TGTGCCAGCAGTGAATCCGTTGGCAGTTCCTACGAGCAGTACTTC. The chain links TRBV6-1 to TRBJ2-7; unclear D gene. Trimming left V 2 bases short and J 1 base short, with 12 bases between. CDR3 size: 15 residues. Per the germline V gene, CDR1 is MNHNS and CDR2 is SASEGT.

This clone was detected a few times. The V call is TRBV5-1, the J call TRBJ2-2; D gene uncertain. V was pared by 0 bases and J by 5 bases, with 5 bases between. CDR3 length equals 13 residues. Germline V gene data show CDR1 as SGHRS and CDR2 as YFSETQ. The DNA of the CDR3 is TGCGCCAGCAGCTTGGAAGGGACCGGGGAGCTGTTTTTT. It specifies CASSLEGTGELFF.

In this sample, this clone turned up once. This chain connects TRBV7-2 to TRBJ2-5; the D is unclear. Per germline, CDR1 SGHTA and CDR2 FQGNSA. This CDR3 spans 12 amino acids. With 3 bases removed from V and 6 bases from J, the gap between germline ends came to 8 bases. The CDR3 loop reads CASSFSRKTQYF. The CDR3 bases are TGTGCCAGCAGCTTCAGTCGAAAGACCCAGTACTTC.

The chain couples TRBV5-1 to TRBJ2-7; 7 positions match TRBD2. The CDR3 contains 14 residues. Germline V lookup: CDR1 SGHRS, CDR2 YFSETQ. Trimming removed 5 bases from V and 7 bases from J; junction bases left unmatched: 12. This CDR3 is CASSLVAGVIEQYF. CDR3 nucleotides: TGCGCCAGCAGTCTGGTGGCGGGAGTCATAGAGCAGTACTTC.

This chain joins TRBV9 and TRBJ2-3; the match to TRBD2 covers 14 bases. CDR1 is SGDLS and CDR2 is YYNGEE in the germline V gene. The CDR3 runs to 16 residues. Trimming at V came to 3 bases and at J to 6 bases, leaving 6 bases not matched to a gene. The CDR3 reads CASSAGTSGSSDTQYF. For the CDR3, the DNA is TGTGCCAGCAGCGCCGGGACTAGCGGGAGTTCGGATACGCAGTATTTT.

CDR3 nucleotides: TGCGCCAGCAGCCAAGGGGCCAGACTAGCGAGGTACAATGAGCAGTTCTTC. It yields the protein CASSQGARLARYNEQFF. This chain links TRBV4-1 with TRBJ2-1; TRBD2 matches 8 bases. The CDR3 is 17 amino acids. Germline V CDR1 and CDR2: MGHRA, YSYEKL. The ends lost 1 base at V and 4 bases at J; junction bases unmatched: 9.

This sequence joins TRBV10-3 and TRBJ2-7; D not certain. The CDR3 has 14 residues. V was shortened by 6 bases and J by 0 bases, with 12 bases between the two germline ends. Germline V gene sequence: CDR1 ENHRY, CDR2 SYGVKD. CDR3 loop: CAISQVLSSYEQYF. The CDR3 DNA follows: TGTGCCATCAGCCAGGTGTTAAGCTCCTACGAGCAGTACTTC.

The V gene is TRBV10-3, the J gene TRBJ2-1, with 7 bases lining up with TRBD1. Per the germline V gene, CDR1 is ENHRY and CDR2 is SYGVKD. The CDR3 has 13 residues. After removal of 4 bases from V and 4 bases from J, the junction contained 1 base not matched to a gene. The CDR3 region is CAISGDSYNEQFF. DNA for the CDR3: TGTGCCATCAGTGGGGACAGTTACAATGAGCAGTTCTTC.

This chain connects TRBV13 to TRBJ2-7; weak D call: TRBD1 (6 bases). CDR1 and CDR2 (germline): PRHDT, FYEKMQ (reference sequence). V was trimmed by 3 bases and J by 2 bases, leaving 8 bases between them. This CDR3 contains 13 residues. DNA for the CDR3: TGTGCCAGCAGCTTTACAGGGACCTACGAGCAGTACTTC. Its protein product is CASSFTGTYEQYF. The full variable domain, completed using reference TRBV13 and TRBJ2-7, is AAGVIQSPRHLIKEKRETATLKCYPIPRHDTVYWYQQGPGQDPQFLISFYEKMQSDKGSIPDRFSAQQFSDYHSELNMSSLELGDSALYFCASSFTGTYEQYFGPGTRLTVT.